This T cell receptor beta chain came from a study of CD8 T cells in Susac syndrome. Reverse transcription of roughly 0.5 to 1 ug RNA was carried out with random hexamers. TCRdb redid the calling of the immunoSEQ multiplex PCR reads with MiXCR, one entry per CDR3 protein. The sample lists about 120,000 distinct CDR3 sequences, roughly 94% occurring once. Overall study findings and caveats: The study conceded that its TCR sequencing and HLA analysis involved relatively few individuals.

There are 12 residues in the CDR3. CDR1 is SNHLY and CDR2 is FYNNEI in the germline V gene. V was cut by 3 bases and J by 1 base, with 2 bases left in between. Points on this clonotype: Antigen: not known.

TEMRA cells were FACS-enriched, unlike CD8+ and CD4+ T cells, which were negatively isolated. The sequencing sample was made of CD4+ T cells from PBMCs. This sequence joins TRBV2 and TRBJ2-3; D remains ambiguous. This clonotype originated in a human donor in good health. The CDR3: CASSDRTDTQYF. The CDR3, as DNA: TGTGCCAGCAGTGATCGCACAGATACGCAGTATTTT. Full variable domain (rest looked up from reference TRBV2 and TRBJ2-3): EPEVTQTPSHQVTQMGQEVILRCVPISNHLYFYWYRQILGQKVEFLVSFYNNEISEKSEIFDDQFSVERPDGSNFTLKIRSTKLEDSAMYFCASSDRTDTQYFGPGTRLTVL.